One sample yielded the 9 T cell receptor beta chains listed below, sequenced in a study of T cell changes during pregnancy in multiple sclerosis. Using immunoSEQ multiplex PCR, the repertoire was profiled, and TCRdb retains in-frame clones only, with some absent. The table has under 45,000 clones, roughly 91% seen once. Sequencing used CD4+ T cells from peripheral blood mononuclear cells, obtained in the second trimester of pregnancy. The source is a female donor in good health, enrolled as a control in a pregnancy study.

Only one count was recorded for this clone. This chain connects TRBV29-1 to TRBJ2-2; TRBD1 might be the D (6 bases). The CDR3 extends over 13 amino acids. Germline loops: CDR1 SQVTM, CDR2 ANQGSEA. Trimming removed 6 bases from V and 0 bases from J, with 8 bases in between. CDR3 region: CSVDSANTGELFF. The CDR3 DNA sequence: TGCAGCGTGGACAGCGCGAACACCGGGGAGCTGTTTTTT.

V usage is TRBV7-9 and J usage is TRBJ1-1, with TRBD1 as a possible D gene (6 bases). V was pared by 1 base and J by 6 bases, with 21 bases between. The CDR3 sequence is 17 residues long. Per the germline V gene, CDR1 is SEHNR and CDR2 is FQNEAQ (reference sequence). The CDR3: CASSLGLQGGIGAEAFF. The DNA for the CDR3 is TGTGCCAGCAGCTTAGGATTACAGGGAGGGATCGGTGCTGAAGCTTTCTTT.

This chain uses TRBV2 with TRBJ2-3, with 14 nucleotides matching TRBD2. The V gene's germline CDR1 is SNHLY and CDR2 FYNNEI. After removal of 5 bases from V and 3 bases from J, the junction contained 4 bases not matched to a gene. The CDR3 consists of 16 residues. CDR3 loop: CASSLRTSGGTDTQYF. The CDR3 DNA reads TGTGCCAGCAGTCTTCGGACTAGCGGGGGGACAGATACGCAGTATTTT.

V gene TRBV9 combines with J gene TRBJ2-2; D not certain. Trimming cost V 4 bases and J 2 bases, with 9 bases left between them. The CDR3 consists of 14 residues. The germline CDR1 and CDR2 sequences are SGDLS and YYNGEE. The DNA for the CDR3 is TGTGCCAGCAGCAGCGTAGGAAACACCGGGGAGCTGTTTTTT. Its protein product is CASSSVGNTGELFF. Looking up the rest from reference TRBV9 and TRBJ2-2 gives the full variable domain: DSGVTQTPKHLITATGQRVTLRCSPRSGDLSVYWYQQSLDQGLQFLIQYYNGEERAKGNILERFSAQQFPDLHSELNLSSLELGDSALYFCASSSVGNTGELFFGEGSRLTVL.

This chain connects TRBV2 to TRBJ2-5, with a tentative D call TRBD2 (5 bases). Per germline, CDR1 SNHLY and CDR2 FYNNEI. CDR3 size: 14 residues. V lost 3 bases and J 4 bases, leaving 12 bases between the germline ends. CDR3 DNA: TGTGCCAGCAGTGATAGGGCTGGAGGAGAGACCCAGTACTTC. Translated, it gives CASSDRAGGETQYF.

The V and J genes are TRBV27 and TRBJ2-3; D is perhaps TRBD1 (5 bases). The CDR3 consists of 16 residues. Trimming cost V 2 bases and J 3 bases, with 15 bases left between them. Germline CDR1 reads MNHEY; CDR2 reads SMNVEV (reference sequence). The CDR3 sequence is CASSLGQGAWTDTQYF. The CDR3 coding sequence is TGTGCCAGCAGTTTAGGGCAGGGCGCCTGGACAGATACGCAGTATTTT.

This chain's CDR3 is CASSLALNYEQYF. Written as DNA, the CDR3 is TGTGCCAGCAGCTTAGCCCTTAACTACGAGCAGTACTTC. The chain links TRBV11-3 to TRBJ2-7; D not resolved. Germline assignment: CDR1 SGHNT and CDR2 YENEEA. Trimming cost V 1 base and J 3 bases, with 7 bases left between them. The length of the CDR3 is 13 residues.

The chain joins TRBV5-8 to TRBJ1-1; 7 bases match TRBD1. CDR3 length equals 15 residues. The V and J ends lost 5 bases and 0 bases, in that order; junction bases with no gene match: 7. Per germline, CDR1 SGHTS and CDR2 YDEGEE. DNA for the CDR3: TGTGCCAGCAGAGGGGGACAGAGTATGAACACTGAAGCTTTCTTT. The encoded protein is CASRGGQSMNTEAFF.

The chain carries TRBV29-1 and TRBJ1-1; no firm D call. This CDR3 spans 13 amino acids. Trimming removed 4 bases from V and 4 bases from J, with 13 bases in between. Per germline, CDR1 SQVTM and CDR2 ANQGSEA. CDR3 region: CSVAGRVGTEAFF. In DNA form, the CDR3 reads TGCAGCGTTGCGGGGAGGGTGGGCACTGAAGCTTTCTTT. Drawing the rest from reference TRBV29-1 and TRBJ1-1, the complete variable domain is SAVISQKPSRDICQRGTSLTIQCQVDSQVTMMFWYRQQPGQSLTLIATANQGSEATYESGFVIDKFPISRPNLTFSTLTVSNMSPEDSSIYLCSVAGRVGTEAFFGQGTRLTVV.